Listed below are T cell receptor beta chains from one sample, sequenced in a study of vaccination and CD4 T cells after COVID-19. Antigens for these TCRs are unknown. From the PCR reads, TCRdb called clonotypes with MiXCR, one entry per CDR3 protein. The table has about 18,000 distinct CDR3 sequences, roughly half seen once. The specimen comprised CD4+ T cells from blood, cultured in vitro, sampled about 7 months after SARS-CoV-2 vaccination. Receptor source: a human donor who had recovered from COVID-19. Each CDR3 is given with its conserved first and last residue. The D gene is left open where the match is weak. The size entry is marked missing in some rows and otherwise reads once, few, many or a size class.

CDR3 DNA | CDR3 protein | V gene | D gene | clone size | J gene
TGCAGTGCTACGAATAGGCGGGAGATTGGCACAGATACGCAGTATTTT | CSATNRREIGTDTQYF | TRBV20-1 | TRBD2 | NA | TRBJ2-3
TGTGCCAGCAGTGAACAGGGGGCCTATGGCTACACCTTC | CASSEQGAYGYTF | TRBV2 | TRBD1 | NA | TRBJ1-2
TGTGCCAGCACCCCAACACAGGACGCGGAAGCTTTCTTT | CASTPTQDAEAFF | TRBV6-1 | NA | few | TRBJ1-1
TGTGCCAGCAGCCCCGACAGGGGGGAAGGTGGAAACACCATATATTTT | CASSPDRGEGGNTIYF | TRBV7-2 | TRBD1 | NA | TRBJ1-3
TGTGCCATCAGGGGAGCGGGGGACCCCTACGAGCAGTACTTC | CAIRGAGDPYEQYF | TRBV10-3 | TRBD2 | few | TRBJ2-7
TGTGCCAGCAGTTCCCCGGGGGGGTTTCCCTATGGCTACACCTTC | CASSSPGGFPYGYTF | TRBV27 | NA | few | TRBJ1-2
TGTGCCAGCAGCTTAGATCGCCAGGGGGGCGAGCAGTACTTC | CASSLDRQGGEQYF | TRBV11-3 | NA | NA | TRBJ2-7
TGTGCCAGCAGCCCAACGGCAGGCAATACGCAGTATTTT | CASSPTAGNTQYF | TRBV7-3 | NA | once | TRBJ2-3
TGTGCCAGCAGACGACAGGGGACGTACACCGGGGAGCTGTTTTTT | CASRRQGTYTGELFF | TRBV6-1 | TRBD1 | few | TRBJ2-2
TGTGCCAGCAGCTCAGCGAGTGAGGGAGGGCCGGGAGAGACCCAGTACTTC | CASSSASEGGPGETQYF | TRBV7-6 | TRBD2 | NA | TRBJ2-5
TGTGCCAGCAGCTTAGGATCGGCCCAGTACTTC | CASSLGSAQYF | TRBV7-9 | NA | large | TRBJ2-5
TGTGCCAGCAGCCCCCGGGACCCAGATAACACTGAAGCTTTCTTT | CASSPRDPDNTEAFF | TRBV7-9 | NA | once | TRBJ1-1
TGTGCCAGCAGTCGCCGGGCAGGGGGGCGCGAGACCCAGTACTTC | CASSRRAGGRETQYF | TRBV6-2/TRBV6-3 | NA | NA | TRBJ2-5
TGTGCCAGCAGTTTCCAGGACCGCCTAGGGACCCAGTACTTC | CASSFQDRLGTQYF | TRBV27 | NA | NA | TRBJ2-5
TGTGCCAGCTCATCGGTAGGGGCGAACACTGAAGCTTTCTTT | CASSSVGANTEAFF | TRBV18 | NA | NA | TRBJ1-1
TGTGCCAGCAGCTTCGGGAGCTCTAATTCACCCCTCCACTTT | CASSFGSSNSPLHF | TRBV7-2 | NA | NA | TRBJ1-6
TGTGCCAGCAGTCTGACTACCGAGGGCGGAAAGTTCTTC | CASSLTTEGGKFF | TRBV27 | NA | NA | TRBJ2-1
TGTGCCAGCAGTTACGACGGGGACAGGGGGACCTACGAGCAGTACTTC | CASSYDGDRGTYEQYF | TRBV6-2/TRBV6-3 | TRBD1 | few | TRBJ2-7
TGTGCCAGCAGTTTATCGACTAGCGGACGACATCCAGTCTTC | CASSLSTSGRHPVF | TRBV12-3/TRBV12-4 | TRBD2 | NA | TRBJ2-1
TGCAGTGCTAGAGGCGCGGGGGGCGAAACTCGGGGCTATGGCTACACCTTC | CSARGAGGETRGYGYTF | TRBV20-1 | NA | few | TRBJ1-2
TGTGCCAGCAGCTTAGCGTACAGGGGGACGTTGAGCAATCAGCCCCAGCATTTT | CASSLAYRGTLSNQPQHF | TRBV7-8 | TRBD1 | NA | TRBJ1-5
TGCGCCAGCAGCTCCCCAACAGGGTCACGGACCCAGTACTTC | CASSSPTGSRTQYF | TRBV5-1 | NA | NA | TRBJ2-5
TGTGCCACCAGCGGAAGACTAGCGGGAGTACCCGAGCAGTACTTC | CATSGRLAGVPEQYF | TRBV15 | TRBD2 | NA | TRBJ2-7
TGTGCCAGCAGCTCTAGCGGGAGAACCTACAATGAGCAGTTCTTC | CASSSSGRTYNEQFF | TRBV11-1 | TRBD2 | few | TRBJ2-1
TGCAGTGTTGGGACTAGCTACGAGCAGTACTTC | CSVGTSYEQYF | TRBV20-1 | TRBD2 | NA | TRBJ2-7
TGTGCCAGCAGTTTATTAGGTCTAGCGGGATACGAGCAGTACTTC | CASSLLGLAGYEQYF | TRBV27 | TRBD2 | NA | TRBJ2-7
TGTGCCAGCAGTGCCAGGGGCTATGGCTACACCTTC | CASSARGYGYTF | TRBV2 | NA | few | TRBJ1-2
TGCAGTGCCAGTAGCGGGGGGGACCAAGAGACCCAGTACTTC | CSASSGGDQETQYF | TRBV20-1 | TRBD2 | NA | TRBJ2-5
TGCAGTGCCGGTTATGTCGATACGCAGTATTTT | CSAGYVDTQYF | TRBV20-1 | NA | medium-sized | TRBJ2-3
TGCAGTGCTAATCGGGGGGGCTACGAGCAGTACTTC | CSANRGGYEQYF | TRBV20-1 | TRBD2 | NA | TRBJ2-7
TGCAGTGCTCCTGGGGCCGGACACACTGAAGCTTTCTTT | CSAPGAGHTEAFF | TRBV20-1 | NA | few | TRBJ1-1
TGTGCCACCAGCAGGCCGGGACGGCTCTACGAGCAGTACTTC | CATSRPGRLYEQYF | TRBV15 | NA | NA | TRBJ2-7
NA | CISVPEVSGGSYNSPLHF | TRBV7-5 | NA | NA | TRBJ1-6
TGTGCCAGCAGCCCTACAGGGCCGCGCGATGGCTACACCTTC | CASSPTGPRDGYTF | TRBV7-8 | NA | few | TRBJ1-2
TGTGCCAGCAGCTTAGAGGGCAGTACCACAGATACGCAGTATTTT | CASSLEGSTTDTQYF | TRBV7-8 | NA | few | TRBJ2-3
TGTGCCAGCAGTTTTTGGCCAAACCAAGGCTACGAGCAGTACTTC | CASSFWPNQGYEQYF | TRBV12-3/TRBV12-4 | NA | NA | TRBJ2-7
TGTGCCAGCGGGTACAGGGGGACCACAGATACGCAGTATTTT | CASGYRGTTDTQYF | TRBV25-1 | TRBD1 | NA | TRBJ2-3
TGTGCCAGCAGCATGGACGGGACAGGGAAAGCCTACGAGCAGTACTTC | CASSMDGTGKAYEQYF | TRBV7-2 | TRBD1 | NA | TRBJ2-7
TGCAGTGCTAGAACGGCAGGGTCACGGGGAGGCACTGAAGCTTTCTTT | CSARTAGSRGGTEAFF | TRBV20-1 | NA | NA | TRBJ1-1